These T cell receptor beta chains were read from a single sample in a study of CD8+ T cells in alopecia areata. The protocol was immunoSEQ multiplex PCR, while the TCRdb copy is restricted to in-frame clones and leaves out a portion. Of 150,000 to 200,000 clones in the sample, roughly 53% were seen once. Source: CD8+ T cells sorted from blood, taken at week 24, from a patient treated with tofacitinib. Receptors originate from a human donor with alopecia areata. Each CDR3 is given with its conserved first and last residue. The D gene is left open where the match is weak. Expanded clones are given a class, and other clones once, few, many or no size at all.

V gene	D gene	clone size	J gene	CDR3 length	CDR3 DNA	CDR3 protein
TRBV11-2	NA	NA	TRBJ2-7	13	TGTGCCAGCAGTTCTATGAGGGGCGACGAGCAGTACTTC	CASSSMRGDEQYF
TRBV10-2	NA	NA	TRBJ2-1	11	TGCGCCAGCAGTGAAGGATTAGGCCAGTTCTTC	CASSEGLGQFF
TRBV6-5	NA	few	TRBJ1-1	11	TGTGCCAGCAGTTACACAGGGCAAGCTTTCTTT	CASSYTGQAFF
TRBV15	TRBD2	NA	TRBJ2-1	18	TGTGCCACCAGGAGGCTAGCGGGGGCCCGAAGCTCCTACAATGAGCAGTTCTTC	CATRRLAGARSSYNEQFF
TRBV6-5	NA	few	TRBJ1-2	12	TGTGCCAGCAGTGTCGATGCCTATGGCTACACCTTC	CASSVDAYGYTF
TRBV4-1	NA	NA	TRBJ1-2	14	TGCGCCAGCAGCCCTAGTACGGAGGGCTATGGCTACACCTTC	CASSPSTEGYGYTF
TRBV2	NA	NA	TRBJ1-5	13	TGTGCCAGCAAACAGGCCTACAATCAGCCCCAGCATTTT	CASKQAYNQPQHF
TRBV7-9	TRBD2	few	TRBJ2-7	13	TGTGCCAGCAGCACTAGCGGGAGATACGAGCAGTACTTC	CASSTSGRYEQYF
TRBV27	NA	NA	TRBJ2-6	14	TGTGCCAGCAGTGAAATTCCTGGGGCCAACGTCCTGACTTTC	CASSEIPGANVLTF
TRBV6-5	TRBD2	NA	TRBJ2-1	15	TGTGCCAGCAGTTACCGGACTAGCGGTTACAATGAGCAGTTCTTC	CASSYRTSGYNEQFF
TRBV27	NA	NA	TRBJ1-2	17	TGTGCCAGCAGTTTGGAGGGGTCGGGGGCGTTTGGCTATGGCTACACCTTC	CASSLEGSGAFGYGYTF
TRBV11-2	NA	once	TRBJ2-5	17	TGTGCCAGCAGCTTAAGATCCGTCGTCCCCGTTCAAGAGACCCAGTACTTC	CASSLRSVVPVQETQYF
TRBV6-6	TRBD1	few	TRBJ1-2	10	TGTGCCTCCCGGACAGGGGGTATCACCTTC	CASRTGGITF
TRBV2	TRBD1	NA	TRBJ1-2	12	TGTGCCAGCAGGGGACAGTATTATGGCTACACCTTC	CASRGQYYGYTF
TRBV5-6	TRBD1	NA	TRBJ2-7	13	TGTGCCAGCAGCTTGGTGGCAGGGGGCGAGCAGTACTTC	CASSLVAGGEQYF
TRBV4-1	NA	NA	TRBJ2-2	15	TGCGCCAGCAGCCAACGGGATTCCAACACCGGGGAGCTGTTTTTT	CASSQRDSNTGELFF
TRBV30	NA	NA	TRBJ2-5	14	TGTGCCTCGGGAAGACCGCCTCCACAAGAGACCCAGTACTTC	CASGRPPPQETQYF
TRBV13	TRBD2	once	TRBJ2-3	13	TGTGCCAGCAGCCCCGAACGGGGGGGGACGCAGTATTTT	CASSPERGGTQYF
TRBV30	TRBD2	NA	TRBJ2-3	15	TGTGCCTGGAGTAGAGCGGGGGGGCCAACAGATACGCAGTATTTT	CAWSRAGGPTDTQYF
TRBV4-1	NA	NA	TRBJ2-7	15	TGCGCCAGCAGCGAAGGAGCTCCCAGGGCCTACGAGCAGTACTTC	CASSEGAPRAYEQYF
TRBV29-1	TRBD1	NA	TRBJ2-3	15	TGCAGCGTTGAGGGGGGACAGGGACGCAAAGATACGCAGTATTTT	CSVEGGQGRKDTQYF
TRBV15	NA	NA	TRBJ2-2	17	TGTGCCACCAGCAGAGATCGGGCGGGCTTAAACACCGGGGAGCTGTTTTTT	CATSRDRAGLNTGELFF
TRBV13	NA	NA	TRBJ2-5	13	TGTGCCAGCAGCTTCGGGACCCGGGAGACCCAGTACTTC	CASSFGTRETQYF
TRBV7-6	NA	NA	TRBJ2-3	15	TGTGCCAGCAGCTTTGGCGGGGGCCACACAGATACGCAGTATTTT	CASSFGGGHTDTQYF
TRBV30	NA	NA	TRBJ1-6	13	TGTGCCTGGAGCGGGATCTATAATTCACCCCTCCACTTT	CAWSGIYNSPLHF
TRBV14	TRBD2	NA	TRBJ2-7	15	TGTGCCAGCAGCCAAAGACTAGCGCCTTACTACGAGCAGTACTTC	CASSQRLAPYYEQYF
TRBV30	NA	NA	TRBJ1-2	12	TGTGCCTGGAGTGCGGCGCGGCGGGGCTACACCTTC	CAWSAARRGYTF
TRBV30	TRBD1	few	TRBJ2-3	16	TGTGCCTGGAAGCCCCGGACAGGGCGTTCGGCAGATACGCAGTATTTT	CAWKPRTGRSADTQYF
TRBV2	NA	few	TRBJ2-7	10	TGTGCCAGCAGGGATCGCGAGCAGTACTTC	CASRDREQYF
TRBV25-1	NA	NA	TRBJ1-2	13	TGTGCCAGCAGTGAGGAAAGAAACTATGGCTACACCTTC	CASSEERNYGYTF
TRBV27	NA	NA	TRBJ2-5	11	TGTGCCAGCGGGCCCGTAGAGACCCAGTACTTC	CASGPVETQYF
TRBV4-1	NA	NA	TRBJ2-5	11	TGCGCCAGCAGCGATCGGGCGACCCAGTACTTC	CASSDRATQYF
TRBV5-1	NA	NA	TRBJ2-1	15	TGCGCCAGCAGCTTGGTCTACAGCCAGTACAATGAGCAGTTCTTC	CASSLVYSQYNEQFF
TRBV9	NA	NA	TRBJ1-2	11	TGTGCCAGCACCGGGCGCTATGGCTACACCTTC	CASTGRYGYTF
TRBV23-1	TRBD1	few	TRBJ2-7	16	TGCGCCAGCAGTCCCTCCCCGGACAGGTTAACCTACGAGCAGTACTTC	CASSPSPDRLTYEQYF
TRBV15	TRBD2	few	TRBJ2-2	14	TGTGCCACGTCCGCGGGGGGGCAGGCCGGGGAGCTGTTTTTT	CATSAGGQAGELFF
TRBV11-3	TRBD1	few	TRBJ1-1	17	TGTGCCAGCAGCTTAGGACTCCAAGGGGGCGCGAACACTGAAGCTTTCTTT	CASSLGLQGGANTEAFF
TRBV7-8	TRBD1	NA	TRBJ2-1	16	TGTGCCAGCAGCTTAGATGGGACAGGCCTATACAATGAGCAGTTCTTC	CASSLDGTGLYNEQFF
TRBV4-2	NA	NA	TRBJ1-1	19	TGTGCCAGCAGCCAAGAAATTGAGGGGTTGGCTCTAGGGAACACTGAAGCTTTCTTT	CASSQEIEGLALGNTEAFF
TRBV10-3	NA	NA	TRBJ2-3	11	TGTGCCAGCGAGGGATCCAGGACGCAGTATTTT	CASEGSRTQYF
TRBV7-2	NA	NA	TRBJ1-5	12	TGTGCCAGCAGCGTACAGAATCAGCCCCAGCATTTT	CASSVQNQPQHF
TRBV10-3	NA	once	TRBJ1-5	15	TGTGCCATCAGTGAAACCTACGGGGGCAATCAGCCCCAGCATTTT	CAISETYGGNQPQHF
TRBV4-1	NA	once	TRBJ1-5	14	TGCGCCAGCAGCCAAGTAGGAATTGATCAGCCCCAGCATTTT	CASSQVGIDQPQHF